This paragraph reports one T cell receptor (beta chain). V was trimmed by 5 bases and J by 7 bases, leaving 11 bases between them. The CDR3 runs to 13 residues. This entry comes from a study of blood T cell repertoires in COVID-19. At the level of the study: Both acute and convalescent COVID-19 samples were obtained from the United States, Italy and Spain.

Produced via immunoSEQ multiplex PCR; TCRdb's table is partial and in-frame only. This sample has 450,000 or so clones, with approximately 90% found just once. This receptor was taken from a man between 18 and 29 years old with COVID-19, enrolled during active disease. The sample comprised peripheral blood. The genes are TRBV12-3 or TRBV12-4 and TRBJ2-2; D may be TRBD2 (6 bases). CDR3 DNA sequence: TGTGCCAGCAGTCCCCCGACTAGCGGGGAGCTGTTTTTT. Translating it yields CASSPPTSGELFF.